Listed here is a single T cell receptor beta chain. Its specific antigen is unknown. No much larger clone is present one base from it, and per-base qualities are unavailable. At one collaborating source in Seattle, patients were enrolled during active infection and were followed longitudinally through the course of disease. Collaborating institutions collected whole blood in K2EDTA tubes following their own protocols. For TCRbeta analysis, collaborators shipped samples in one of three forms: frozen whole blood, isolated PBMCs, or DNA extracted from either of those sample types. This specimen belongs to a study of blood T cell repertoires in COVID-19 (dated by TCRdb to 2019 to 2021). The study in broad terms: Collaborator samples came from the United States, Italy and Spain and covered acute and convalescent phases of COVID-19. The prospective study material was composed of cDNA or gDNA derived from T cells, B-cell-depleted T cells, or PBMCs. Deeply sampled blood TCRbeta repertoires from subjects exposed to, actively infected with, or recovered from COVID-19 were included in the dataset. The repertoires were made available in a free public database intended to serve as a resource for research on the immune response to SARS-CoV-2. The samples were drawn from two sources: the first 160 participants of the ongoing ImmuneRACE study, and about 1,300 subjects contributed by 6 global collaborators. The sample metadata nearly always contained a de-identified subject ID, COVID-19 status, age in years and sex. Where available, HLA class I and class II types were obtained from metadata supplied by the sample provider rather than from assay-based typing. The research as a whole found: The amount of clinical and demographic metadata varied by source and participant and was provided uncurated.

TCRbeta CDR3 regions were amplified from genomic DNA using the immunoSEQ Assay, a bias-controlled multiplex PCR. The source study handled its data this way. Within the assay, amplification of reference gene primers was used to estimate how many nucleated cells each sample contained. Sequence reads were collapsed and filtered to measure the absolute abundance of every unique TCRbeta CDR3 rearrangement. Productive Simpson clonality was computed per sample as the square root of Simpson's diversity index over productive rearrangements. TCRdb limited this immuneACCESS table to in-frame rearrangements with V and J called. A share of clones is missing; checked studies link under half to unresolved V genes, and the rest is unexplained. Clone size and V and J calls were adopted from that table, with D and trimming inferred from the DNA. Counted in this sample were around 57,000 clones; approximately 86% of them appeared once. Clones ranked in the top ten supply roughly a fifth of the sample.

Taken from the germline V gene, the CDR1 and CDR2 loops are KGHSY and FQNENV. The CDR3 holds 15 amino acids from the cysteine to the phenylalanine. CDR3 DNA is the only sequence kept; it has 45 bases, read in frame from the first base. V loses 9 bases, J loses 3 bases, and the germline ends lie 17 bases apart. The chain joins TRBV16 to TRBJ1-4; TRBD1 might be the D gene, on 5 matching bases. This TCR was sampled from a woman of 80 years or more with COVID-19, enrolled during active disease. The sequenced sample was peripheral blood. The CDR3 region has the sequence CASKLAGRPNEKLFF. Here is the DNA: TGTGCCAGTAAACTGGCGGGACGGCCTAATGAAAAACTGTTTTTT.